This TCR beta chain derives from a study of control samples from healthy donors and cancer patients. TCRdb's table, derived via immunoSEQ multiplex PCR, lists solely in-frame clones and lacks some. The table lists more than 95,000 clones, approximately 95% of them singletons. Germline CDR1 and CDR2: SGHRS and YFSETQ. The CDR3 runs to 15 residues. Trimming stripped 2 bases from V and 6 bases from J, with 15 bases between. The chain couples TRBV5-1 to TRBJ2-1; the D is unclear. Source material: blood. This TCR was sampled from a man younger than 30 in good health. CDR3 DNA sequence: TGCGCCAGCAGCTTCTACCAGTCCCAAGGCAATGAGCAGTTCTTC. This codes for CASSFYQSQGNEQFF.